What follows are 31 T cell receptor beta chains derived from one specimen sequenced in a study of human T cells and chemical hapten exposure. From the RACE reads, TCRdb called clonotypes with MiXCR, one entry per CDR3 protein. The table shows tens of thousands of distinct CDR3 sequences, with over 9.5% occurring only once. Stated time point: patch test 3, about 24 weeks after DPC sensitization. Stated treatment: therapeutic diphenylcyclopropenone sensitization with weekly scalp DPC. The source was whole blood, collected in connection with sensitization to the hapten diphenylcyclopropenone (DPC). Receptors were obtained from a woman aged 40 to 50 with alopecia areata. Some clones in this sample may be carry-over from other donors' samples.

The table lists this clonotype with a few counts. The chain links TRBV5-1 to TRBJ1-2, with D possibly matching TRBD1 (6 bases). Germline V gene data show CDR1 as SGHRS and CDR2 as YFSETQ. The CDR3 consists of 14 residues. Between the trimmed V and J ends, which lost 0 bases and 2 bases, there was a span of 8 bases. The chain's CDR3 is CASSLDRANYGYTF. The CDR3 nucleotides are TGCGCCAGCAGCTTGGACAGGGCCAACTATGGCTACACCTTC.

This clonotype was counted a few times. This rearrangement joins TRBV18 to TRBJ1-6, with D tentatively TRBD1 (5 bases). CDR3 length: 17 amino acids. V lost 3 bases to trimming and J lost 6 bases, with 18 bases between them. The germline gives CDR1 KGHSH, CDR2 LQKENI. In nucleotides, the CDR3 is TGTGCCAGCTCACCGCAGGGAGCGGGGCGGAGTAATTCACCCCTCCACTTT. Protein: CASSPQGAGRSNSPLHF. Complete variable domain (other parts from reference TRBV18 and TRBJ1-6): NAGVMQNPRHLVRRRGQEARLRCSPMKGHSHVYWYRQLPEEGLKFMVYLQKENIIDESGMPKERFSAEFPKEGPSILRIQQVVRGDSAAYFCASSPQGAGRSNSPLHFGNGTRLTVT.

This clonotype was counted many times. This chain links TRBV7-2 with TRBJ2-3; maybe TRBD2 (6 bases). Germline loops: CDR1 SGHTA, CDR2 FQGNSA. This CDR3 has 17 amino acids. Deletions cut 8 bases from V and 1 base from J, with 22 bases between. CDR3 nucleotide sequence: TGTGCCAGCGCGAACGGGGGTCACCTCTGGGGCACAGATACGCAGTATTTT. Translated: CASANGGHLWGTDTQYF.

This clonotype was observed many times. The chain has TRBV18 and TRBJ2-3, with 14 bases fitting TRBD2. Trimming removed 3 bases from V and 0 bases from J; junction bases left unmatched: 11. Germline CDR1 and CDR2: KGHSH and LQKENI. CDR3 size: 20 residues. The DNA of the CDR3 is TGTGCCAGCTCACCCCTAGACAGGGGACTAGCGGGGGAGAGCACAGATACGCAGTATTTT. This sequence encodes CASSPLDRGLAGESTDTQYF.

This clonotype was recorded many times. The chain recombines TRBV11-2 with TRBJ2-7; D could derive from TRBD1 or TRBD2 (5 bases each). The germline V gene encodes CDR1 SGHAT and CDR2 FQNNGV. CDR3 size: 14 residues. V lost 5 bases and J lost 6, with 17 bases in between. Written as DNA, the CDR3 is TGTGCCAGCAGCCAAATCCGGGGCGGTGGCGAGCAGTACTTC. Protein: CASSQIRGGGEQYF. Full variable domain (outside the CDR3, taken from reference TRBV11-2 and TRBJ2-7): EAGVAQSPRYKIIEKRQSVAFWCNPISGHATLYWYQQILGQGPKLLIQFQNNGVVDDSQLPKDRFSAERLKGVDSTLKIQPAKLEDSAVYLCASSQIRGGGEQYFGPGTRLTVT.

This clonotype was seen at least ten times. The chain recombines TRBV6-2 or TRBV6-3 with TRBJ2-7; tentatively, D is TRBD1 or TRBD2 (5 bases each). Germline CDR1 is MNHEY and CDR2 is SVGEGT. The V end lost 4 bases, the J end lost 8 bases, and 15 bases lay between the germline ends. The CDR3 totals 13 residues. The CDR3 is CASSLSWGKKQYF. CDR3 DNA: TGTGCCAGCAGTTTAAGTTGGGGGAAAAAGCAGTACTTC.

This clonotype was found a few times. The chain uses TRBV11-3 and TRBJ2-2; 8 bases are a match to TRBD1. CDR1 and CDR2 (germline): SGHNT, YENEEA. The trim removed 5 bases at V and 0 bases at J, leaving 8 bases unmatched. This CDR3 is built from 17 residues. This CDR3 is CASSPRQGPTNTGELFF. In DNA, the CDR3 is TGTGCCAGCAGCCCCCGACAGGGGCCAACGAACACCGGGGAGCTGTTTTTT.

This clonotype showed up just a few times. V is TRBV30 and J is TRBJ2-1, with unresolved D. CDR1 and CDR2 from the germline V gene are GTSNPN and SVGIG (reference sequence). This CDR3 has 12 residues. V lost 1 base and J 5 bases, leaving 6 bases between the germline ends. DNA for the CDR3: TGTGCCTGGAGTGGGATTAACAATGAGCAGTTCTTC. It is translated as CAWSGINNEQFF.

This clonotype came up many times. V usage is TRBV18 and J usage is TRBJ1-2; the D gene is possibly TRBD1 (6 bases). Trimming left V 1 base short and J 3 bases short, with 21 bases between. This CDR3 has 18 amino acids. Germline V gene sequence: CDR1 KGHSH, CDR2 LQKENI. CDR3 sequence: CASSPLSPQGQSDYGYTF. Here the CDR3 DNA reads TGTGCCAGCTCACCACTCTCGCCTCAGGGGCAAAGTGACTATGGCTACACCTTC.

This clonotype was detected a few times. The J gene is TRBJ2-5, the V gene TRBV4-1; TRBD2 aligns across 7 bases. The CDR3 covers 14 residues. Germline V gives CDR1 MGHRA, CDR2 YSYEKL. Losses at the gene ends were 1 base for V and 5 bases for J; bases not matched to a gene: 4. For the CDR3, the DNA is TGCGCCAGCAGCCAAGCCGGGACTACGGAGACCCAGTACTTC. It is translated as CASSQAGTTETQYF.

Note on this clonotype: A single base separates this from a much larger clone, so it may be a read error. The chain uses TRBV3-1 and TRBJ1-1; a weak D match, TRBD1 (5 bases). CDR3 length: 17 amino acids. V was shortened by 1 base and J by 3 bases, with 18 bases between the two germline ends. The germline V gene encodes CDR1 LGHDT and CDR2 YNNKEL (reference sequence). CDR3 loop: CASSQAFGGGLYTEAFF. CDR3 DNA sequence: TGTGCCAGCAGCCAAGCGTTTGGGGGGGGTCTGTACACTGAAGCTTTCTTT.

This clonotype occurred many times. The chain has TRBV3-1 and TRBJ1-2, with D possibly being TRBD1 (5 bases). V was trimmed by 0 bases and J by 5 bases, leaving 10 bases between them. CDR1 is LGHDT and CDR2 is YNNKEL in the germline V gene (reference sequence). The CDR3 is 14 amino acids. The DNA for the CDR3 is TGTGCCAGCAGCCAAGAAAGGGGATGGTATGGCTACACCTTC. Protein: CASSQERGWYGYTF.

In its sample, this clonotype was seen a few times. CDR3 DNA: TGTGCCAGCAGTTACTCGGGCCTAGCCGGGGAGCTGTTTTTT. Translation gives CASSYSGLAGELFF. V and J are TRBV6-5 and TRBJ2-2; D not resolved. The length of the CDR3 is 14 residues. Germline V CDR1 and CDR2: MNHEY, SVGAGI. V lost 0 bases to trimming and J lost 6 bases, with 8 bases between them.

The J gene is TRBJ2-3, the V gene TRBV12-3 or TRBV12-4, with 8 nucleotides matching TRBD2. V dropped 3 bases and J dropped 4; count of bases not matched to a gene: 9. This CDR3 has 16 amino acids. In DNA, the CDR3 is TGTGCCAGCAGTTTGCTTGTAGGACTAGCTTCAGATACGCAGTATTTT. Protein sequence: CASSLLVGLASDTQYF.

This clonotype was recorded many times. This chain uses TRBV4-1 with TRBJ2-2; D not resolved. V was pared by 3 bases and J by 5 bases, with 4 bases between. The CDR3 covers 12 residues. Germline CDR1 and CDR2: MGHRA and YSYEKL. CDR3: CASSHWTGELFF. In DNA form, the CDR3 reads TGCGCCAGCAGCCATTGGACCGGGGAGCTGTTTTTT.

This clonotype was recorded at least ten times. This chain connects TRBV5-5 to TRBJ1-1; tentatively, D is TRBD1 (5 bases). The length of the CDR3 is 16 residues. Between the trimmed V and J ends, which lost 2 bases and 0 bases, there was a span of 14 bases. Germline V gene lookup returns CDR1 SGHKS and CDR2 YYEKEE (reference sequence). CDR3 in DNA: TGTGCCAGCAGCTTCAACTACAGGCAAGTGAACACTGAAGCTTTCTTT. As protein: CASSFNYRQVNTEAFF.

This clonotype turned up a few times. The chain carries TRBV3-1 and TRBJ1-3; 8 bases are a match to TRBD1. Looked up from germline, CDR1 is LGHDT and CDR2 is YNNKEL (reference sequence). The CDR3 totals 15 residues. Trimming took 1 base from V and 7 from J; bases not matched to a gene: 6. CDR3 coding DNA: TGTGCCAGCAGCCAAGCTGGACAGGGTTCCAACACCATATATTTT. Its protein is CASSQAGQGSNTIYF.

This clonotype was counted only a few times. The chain couples TRBV9 to TRBJ1-1; D might be TRBD1 (5 bases). CDR3 size: 14 residues. Germline CDR1 is SGDLS and CDR2 is YYNGEE. V shed 2 bases and J shed 0 bases, with 8 bases lying between them. CDR3 residues: CASSVTDLNTEAFF. The CDR3 DNA reads as TGTGCCAGCAGCGTGACAGATTTGAACACTGAAGCTTTCTTT.

The rearrangement joins TRBV4-3 to TRBJ1-2; 8 positions match TRBD1. This CDR3 region has 16 residues. The ends lost 0 bases at V and 5 bases at J; junction bases unmatched: 8. CDR1 LGHNA and CDR2 YSLEER come from the germline V gene. CDR3 in DNA: TGCGCCAGCAGCCAAGATGTAGGACAGGGATTGTATGGCTACACCTTC. This codes for CASSQDVGQGLYGYTF.

This clonotype was found many times. The V gene is TRBV29-1, the J gene TRBJ2-1; 8 bases map to TRBD2. V dropped 8 bases and J dropped 6; count of bases not matched to a gene: 12. Germline CDR1 and CDR2: SQVTM and ANQGSEA. The CDR3 contains 14 residues. The CDR3 sequence is CSINVGGGPNEQFF. CDR3 DNA: TGCAGCATCAACGTTGGCGGGGGGCCCAATGAGCAGTTCTTC.

This clonotype occurred many times. The chain recombines TRBV29-1 with TRBJ2-2; 10 bases map to TRBD1. Germline CDR1 and CDR2: SQVTM and ANQGSEA. The CDR3 is 13 amino acids. Germline trimming cut 6 bases from V and 6 bases from J; bases unmatched to any gene: 4. CDR3 loop: CSVGTGEAGELFF. DNA for the CDR3: TGCAGCGTCGGGACAGGGGAGGCCGGGGAGCTGTTTTTT.

This clonotype occurred a few times. The chain carries TRBV20-1 and TRBJ2-3; D ambiguous. CDR1 and CDR2 from the germline V gene are DFQATT and SNEGSKA (reference sequence). Between the trimmed V and J ends, which lost 3 bases and 4 bases, there was a span of 8 bases. This CDR3 region has 12 residues. The CDR3 DNA is TGCAGTGCTAGGACTGTAGCAGATACGCAGTATTTT. Translation: CSARTVADTQYF.

By share, this clonotype counts as medium-sized. This sequence joins TRBV6-1 and TRBJ1-1; possible D gene TRBD1, 6 bases. V shed 7 bases and J shed 1 base, with 13 bases lying between them. Germline-derived CDR1 and CDR2 are MNHNS and SASEGT. CDR3 size: 14 residues. Here the CDR3 reads CASTGAAKNTEAFF. The CDR3 DNA reads as TGTGCCAGCACAGGGGCCGCTAAGAACACTGAAGCTTTCTTT.

The gene calls are TRBV21-1 and TRBJ1-2. TRBV21-1 constitutes a pseudogene. This CDR3 is built from 15 residues. The CDR3 loop reads CASSKNLRGGDVYTF. CDR3 DNA sequence: TGCGCCAGCAGCAAAAACCTCCGTGGCGGGGATGTCTACACCTTC.

This clonotype was observed many times. The rearrangement links TRBV6-2 or TRBV6-3 to TRBJ2-1, with D perhaps given as TRBD1 or TRBD2 (6 bases each). This CDR3 is built from 16 residues. The ends were cut back, 8 bases at V and 4 bases at J, with 21 bases in the middle. CDR1 and CDR2 (germline): MNHEY, SVGEGT. DNA of the CDR3: TGTGCCAGCGGCCCCATCGGGGGCGGGCGTTACAATGAGCAGTTCTTC. It codes for CASGPIGGGRYNEQFF.

In its sample, this clonotype was seen many times. CDR3 amino acids: CASSLDYLSTDTQYF. In nucleotides, the CDR3 is TGTGCCAGCAGCTTAGACTACCTTAGCACAGATACGCAGTATTTT. The chain couples TRBV7-2 to TRBJ2-3; D uncertain. Per germline, CDR1 SGHTA and CDR2 FQGNSA. V was pared by 1 base and J by 0 bases, with 8 bases between. The CDR3 extends over 15 amino acids.

In its sample, this clonotype was seen a few times. The V gene is TRBV5-5, the J gene TRBJ1-1; perhaps TRBD1 as D (6 bases). In germline, CDR1 is SGHKS, CDR2 YYEKEE (reference sequence). V was shortened by 1 base and J by 7 bases, with 11 bases between the two germline ends. This CDR3 is built from 13 residues. CDR3 nucleotide sequence: TGTGCCAGCAGCTTGCACGGCAGGGGTGAAGCTTTCTTT. Protein product: CASSLHGRGEAFF. The variable domain in full, completed from reference TRBV5-5 and TRBJ1-1, reads DAGVTQSPTHLIKTRGQQVTLRCSPISGHKSVSWYQQVLGQGPQFIFQYYEKEERGRGNFPDRFSARQFPNYSSELNVNALLLGDSALYLCASSLHGRGEAFFGQGTRLTVV.

This clonotype was recorded at least ten times. The chain employs TRBV6-5 and TRBJ1-6, with D perhaps matching TRBD1 (6 bases). Trimming cost V 2 bases and J 10 bases, with 12 bases left between them. The V gene's germline CDR1 is MNHEY and CDR2 SVGAGI. The CDR3 length is 14 residues. CDR3 nucleotides: TGTGCCAGCAGTTACAAGGGGGTTGGGTCACCCCTCCACTTT. Translated: CASSYKGVGSPLHF.

This chain links TRBV29-1 with TRBJ1-1; D might be TRBD1 (6 bases). The germline CDR1 and CDR2 sequences are SQVTM and ANQGSEA. V was pared by 2 bases and J by 1 base, with 11 bases between. This CDR3 contains 14 residues. Written as DNA, the CDR3 is TGCAGCGTTGAACAGGGGACCCCGAACACTGAAGCTTTCTTT. Translated, it gives CSVEQGTPNTEAFF.

This clonotype was recorded many times. This chain joins TRBV7-2 and TRBJ2-7; no firm D call. Germline V gene lookup returns CDR1 SGHTA and CDR2 FQGNSA. The CDR3 covers 11 residues. V was shortened by 5 bases and J by 3 bases, with 5 bases between the two germline ends. Here the CDR3 reads CASSEIYEQYF. For the CDR3, the DNA is TGTGCCAGCAGCGAAATCTACGAGCAGTACTTC.

This clonotype occurred many times. V and J are TRBV12-3 or TRBV12-4 and TRBJ2-4; no reliable D call. V was cut by 0 bases and J by 3 bases, with 0 bases left in between. The CDR3 runs to 12 residues. Here the CDR3 reads CASSLAKNIQYF. CDR3 nucleotides: TGTGCCAGCAGTTTAGCCAAAAACATTCAGTACTTC.